This TCR beta chain was captured by sequencing in a study of shared clonotypes between healthy human individuals. Profiling relied on immunoSEQ multiplex PCR, and the TCRdb table lists in-frame clones only, not all of them. Among roughly 1,800,000 clones listed, around 96% were seen once. Cells designated naive CD8 were CD45RO-negative and were positively selected for CCR7, with terminally differentiated effector memory CD45RA+ cells excluded. Material: naive CD8+ T cells sorted from blood. The receptor was isolated from a man between 18 and 29 years old in good health.

CDR3 DNA sequence: TGTGCCAGCAGCTTAGCGGAGTCCAATCAGCCCCAGCATTTT. Protein: CASSLAESNQPQHF. The J gene is TRBJ1-5, the V gene TRBV7-8; D call uncertain. Trimming cost V 0 bases and J 3 bases, with 6 bases left between them. The CDR3 has 14 residues. Germline V gene sequence: CDR1 SGHVS, CDR2 FQNEAQ.